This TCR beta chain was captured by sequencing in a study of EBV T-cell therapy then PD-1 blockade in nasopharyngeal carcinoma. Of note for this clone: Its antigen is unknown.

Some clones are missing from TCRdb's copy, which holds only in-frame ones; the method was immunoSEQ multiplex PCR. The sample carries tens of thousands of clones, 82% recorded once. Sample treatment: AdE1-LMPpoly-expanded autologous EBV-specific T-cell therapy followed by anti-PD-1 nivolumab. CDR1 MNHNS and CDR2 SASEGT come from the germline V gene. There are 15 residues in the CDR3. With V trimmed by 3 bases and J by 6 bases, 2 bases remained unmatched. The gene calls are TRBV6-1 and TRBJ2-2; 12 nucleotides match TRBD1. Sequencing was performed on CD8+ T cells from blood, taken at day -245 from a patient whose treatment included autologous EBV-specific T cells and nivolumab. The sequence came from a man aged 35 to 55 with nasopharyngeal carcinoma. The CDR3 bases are TGTGCCAGCAGTGAGGGACAGGGGGCTCCCGGGGAGCTGTTTTTT. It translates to CASSEGQGAPGELFF.